The entry that follows covers one TCR beta chain sequence. Its antigen is not yet known. No per-base quality is available; no much larger clone lies one base away. This specimen comes from a study of post-analysis software for immune sequencing data (dated by TCRdb to between 2014 and 2017). Context from the whole study: Disease courses on record covered relapsing-remitting, secondary progressive and progressive-relapsing multiple sclerosis, though some patients had no subtype annotation. The patient repertoires were set against roughly eleven previously published healthy control repertoires from donors whose ages ranged from about 6 to 25 years. A subset of samples was prepared in parallel using single-end sample barcoding, then pooled and co-amplified after Illumina adapter ligation.

Study-level results and caveats: Multiple sclerosis patients had significantly lower normalized Chao1 diversity than controls, a result that suggests substantial peripheral T-cell clonal expansion. Direct clustering with F measure revealed strong co-clustering of samples prepared in the same batch, which led to a batch-effect correction. Several TRBV segments, including TRBV5-6, TRBV5-1 and TRBV20-1, were significantly more frequent in patients than controls. The multiple sclerosis patient group was slightly younger than the control group.

To demonstrate the VDJtools post-analysis software, TCR beta repertoires were profiled from the peripheral blood of 13 young patients with multiple sclerosis. The multiple sclerosis patients were children and adolescents ranging in age from roughly 6 to 15 years. Trimming removed 0 bases from V and 4 bases from J, leaving 10 bases between the germline ends. The germline V gene specifies SGHTA as CDR1 and FQGNSA as CDR2. Reading from cysteine to phenylalanine, the CDR3 counts 15 amino acids. The read is trimmed to its CDR3 DNA, 45 bases read in frame from base 1. The library was built by means of PCR. These reads were obtained on an Illumina HiSeq 2500. To reduce PCR and sequencing biases, unique molecular identifiers were incorporated into the TCR beta cDNA libraries. Every 1 to 10 million input T cells yielded 500,000 or so cDNA molecules, meaning each molecule approximated one T cell. The patient libraries were prepared and sequenced using the same protocol as the earlier healthy control dataset. Samples belonging to the same batch were prepared together, multiplexed and sequenced on a shared HiSeq lane. As for how the authors treated the data: MIGEC was used to process the raw barcoded reads, and molecular identifier groups with only a single read were discarded before consensus assembly and CDR3 extraction. Clonotype tables were post-analysed with VDJtools, and diversity was normalized by down-sampling all datasets to the smallest sample size. Repertoire overlap clustering matched CDR3 amino acid but not nucleotide sequences to correct batch-related cross-sample contamination. TCRdb took the public reads, trimmed them with fastp at Q25, ran MiXCR for clone calling and kept in-frame beta chains. Entries that share a CDR3 protein sequence are merged under the most common genes and DNA. V and J calls and clone size were set by TCRdb, not the authors. Counted in this sample were 350,000 to 500,000 distinct CDR3 sequences; less than 40% of them appeared once. The ten largest make up approximately 7.6% of the sample.

Recombination linked TRBV7-2 to TRBJ1-3, with a tentative D gene TRBD1 over 6 matching bases. This receptor was identified in a girl aged 2 to 10 with multiple sclerosis. The specimen was blood. The DNA sequence is TGTGCCAGCAGCTTAGCCCGGGGGACAGGAAACACCATATATTTT. It translates to CASSLARGTGNTIYF.